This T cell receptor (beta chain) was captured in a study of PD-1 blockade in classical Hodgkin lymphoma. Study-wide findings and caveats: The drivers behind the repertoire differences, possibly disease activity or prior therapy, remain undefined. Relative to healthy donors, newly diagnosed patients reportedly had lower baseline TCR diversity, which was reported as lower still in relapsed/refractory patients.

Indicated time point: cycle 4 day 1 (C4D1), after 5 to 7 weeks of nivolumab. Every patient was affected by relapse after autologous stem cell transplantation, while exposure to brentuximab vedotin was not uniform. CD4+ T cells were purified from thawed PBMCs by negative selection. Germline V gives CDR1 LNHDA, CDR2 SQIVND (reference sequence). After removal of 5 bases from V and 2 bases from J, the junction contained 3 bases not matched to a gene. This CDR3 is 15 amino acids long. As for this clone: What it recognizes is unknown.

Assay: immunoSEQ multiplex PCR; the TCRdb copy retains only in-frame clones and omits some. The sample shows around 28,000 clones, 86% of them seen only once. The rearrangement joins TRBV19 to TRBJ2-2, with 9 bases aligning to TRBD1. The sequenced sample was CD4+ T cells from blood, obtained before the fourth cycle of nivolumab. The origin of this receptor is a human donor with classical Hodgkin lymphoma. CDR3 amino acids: CASSLGQGNTGELFF. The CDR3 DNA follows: TGTGCCAGTAGTCTGGGACAGGGAAACACCGGGGAGCTGTTTTTT.